These 4 T cell receptor beta chains came from one sample sequenced in a study of response to subunit inactivated influenza vaccine. In TCRdb, the RT-PCR reads were re-called with MiXCR into one record per CDR3 protein. The table includes 860,000 or so distinct CDR3 sequences, around 20% detected once. Sequencing used PBMCs from blood, obtained more than 4 days after vaccination. The receptors derive from a man aged 45 to 65 who received an inactivated influenza vaccine.

The rearrangement uses TRBV7-9 and TRBJ2-2; 8 positions match TRBD1. Unmatched junction bases numbered 6, after V lost 3 bases and J lost 0 bases. The CDR3 runs 17 residues. The V gene's germline CDR1 is SEHNR and CDR2 FQNEAQ (reference sequence). The CDR3 coding sequence is TGTGCCAGCAGCTTCAGAGACAGGGGTTCGAACACCGGGGAGCTGTTTTTT. This encodes CASSFRDRGSNTGELFF.

This clonotype has more than one count but fewer than ten. V usage is TRBV12-3 or TRBV12-4 and J usage is TRBJ2-7, with 9 bases lining up with TRBD1. J gave up 4 bases and V 5 bases, and 9 bases lay outside the gene matches. CDR3 length equals 15 residues. CDR3 in DNA: TGTGCCAGCAGTGCCGGGACAGGGATAAGGTACGAGCAGTACTTC. As protein: CASSAGTGIRYEQYF.

This clonotype was detected a few times. The V and J genes are TRBV7-8 and TRBJ1-5; D uncertain. The CDR3 contains 13 residues. Germline-derived CDR1 and CDR2 are SGHVS and FQNEAQ. Trimming took 7 bases from V and 4 from J, leaving 11 bases between them. The CDR3 nucleotides read TGTGCCAGCACCACGGACTGGAATCAGCCCCAGCATTTT. Translated: CASTTDWNQPQHF.

The rearrangement joins TRBV5-1 to TRBJ2-7; TRBD1 matches 7 bases. Germline V gene data show CDR1 as SGHRS and CDR2 as YFSETQ. With 0 bases clipped from V and 4 bases from J, the junction kept 4 bases outside the gene matches. This CDR3 is built from 14 residues. The CDR3 sequence is CASSLAGTEYEQYF. The CDR3 DNA sequence: TGCGCCAGCAGCTTGGCCGGGACAGAATACGAGCAGTACTTC.